This section outlines one T cell receptor beta chain sequence together with its context. The data belong to a study of blood T cell repertoires in COVID-19. Original analysis: By means of reference gene primer amplification, nucleated cell counts were estimated. Method: immunoSEQ multiplex PCR; TCRdb's copy keeps in-frame clones and lacks some. For V, J and clone size, that table is used; D and trimming come from the DNA. The data contain some 200,000 clones, 83% of them singletons. This CDR3 spans 13 amino acids. Trimming took off 3 bases at V and 8 bases at J, with 13 bases between the two ends. Germline lookup yields CDR1 LNHDA and CDR2 SQIVND (reference sequence).

The chain combines TRBV19 with TRBJ1-2; maybe TRBD1 (6 bases). Sequenced sample: peripheral blood. This receptor was taken from a woman aged 40 to 50 with acute or convalescent COVID-19. The CDR3 DNA sequence: TGTGCCAGTAGTATTCCAGGGGCCGTAGGCTACACCTTC. Its protein is CASSIPGAVGYTF. Supplemented by reference TRBV19 and TRBJ1-2, the full variable domain reads DGGITQSPKYLFRKEGQNVTLSCEQNLNHDAMYWYRQDPGQGLRLIYYSQIVNDFQKGDIAEGYSVSREKKESFPLTVTSAQKNPTAFYLCASSIPGAVGYTFGSGTRLTVV.